The 30 T cell receptor beta chains given below trace back to one sample, sequenced in a study of blood T cell repertoires in COVID-19. TCRdb's table, derived via immunoSEQ multiplex PCR, lists solely in-frame clones and lacks some. The table has more than 65,000 clones, roughly four fifths seen once. The source material was peripheral blood. Receptors originate from an older woman with acute or convalescent COVID-19.

The chain uses TRBV3-1 (or the pseudogene TRBV3-2) and TRBJ2-7; TRBD2 agrees at 9 bases. Losses at the gene ends were 0 bases for V and 0 bases for J; bases not matched to a gene: 3. Looked up from germline, CDR1 is LGHDT and CDR2 is YNNKEL (reference sequence). This CDR3 has 16 residues. The CDR3 protein is CASSQDALAGSYEQYF. As DNA, the CDR3 is TGTGCCAGCAGCCAAGATGCACTAGCGGGCTCCTACGAGCAGTACTTC.

V usage is TRBV3-1 (or the pseudogene TRBV3-2) and J usage is TRBJ2-6; 8 bases agree with TRBD1. The CDR3 consists of 17 residues. Per the germline V gene, CDR1 is LGHDT and CDR2 is YNNKEL (reference sequence). Trimming removed 6 bases from V and 4 bases from J; junction bases left unmatched: 11. The CDR3 bases are TGTGCCAGCAGGCAACCTGGACAGGGCTTCGGGGCCAACGTCCTGACTTTC. Translating gives CASRQPGQGFGANVLTF.

The J gene is TRBJ1-3, the V gene TRBV19; TRBD1 aligns across 7 bases. The V segment lost 9 bases and the J segment 2 bases; nucleotides outside the gene matches: 10. The CDR3 is 15 residues long. Germline V gene data show CDR1 as LNHDA and CDR2 as SQIVND (reference sequence). CDR3 nucleotides: TGTGCCAGCTCAACACGGCAGGGGGCTGGAAACACCATATATTTT. It translates to CASSTRQGAGNTIYF.

The CDR3 DNA is TGTGCCAGCAGCCCACAGGGGCGTTCTGAGACCCAGTACTTC. This gives the protein CASSPQGRSETQYF. The chain combines TRBV7-9 with TRBJ2-5, with TRBD1 matching over 7 bases. V trimming: 5 bases; J trimming: 5 bases; junction bases outside the gene matches: 8. Germline CDR1 is SEHNR and CDR2 is FQNEAQ (reference sequence). The CDR3 totals 14 residues.

The V gene is TRBV2, the J gene TRBJ2-7, with 10 positions matching TRBD2. Germline assignment: CDR1 SNHLY and CDR2 FYNNEI. V dropped 7 bases and J dropped 6; count of bases not matched to a gene: 6. The CDR3 runs 13 residues. The CDR3 here is CASTPSGRGEQYF. The DNA of the CDR3 is TGTGCCAGCACCCCCAGCGGGAGGGGCGAGCAGTACTTC.

The V call is TRBV27, the J call TRBJ1-1; 9 nucleotides match TRBD1. CDR1 is MNHEY, CDR2 SMNVEV, per germline (reference sequence). The CDR3 extends over 15 amino acids. V shed 5 bases, J shed 0 bases, and the junction held 4 bases outside the gene matches. CDR3 sequence reads: CASSLGTGMNTEAFF. DNA for the CDR3: TGTGCCAGCAGTCTGGGGACAGGGATGAACACTGAAGCTTTCTTT.

The chain uses TRBV6-1 and TRBJ1-2; possibly TRBD1 for D (5 bases). With 4 bases removed from V and 4 bases from J, the gap between germline ends came to 25 bases. Germline V CDR1 and CDR2: MNHNS, SASEGT. The length of the CDR3 is 18 residues. The CDR3 region is CASSGIKRFGAGGYGYTF. Written as DNA, the CDR3 is TGTGCCAGCAGTGGAATAAAACGTTTTGGAGCCGGGGGCTATGGCTACACCTTC.

In nucleotides, the CDR3 is TGCGCCAGCAGCTTGATAGGGACAGACTACAATGAGCAGTTCTTC. Protein product: CASSLIGTDYNEQFF. The chain recombines TRBV5-1 with TRBJ2-1, with 7 positions matching TRBD1. The CDR3 totals 15 residues. Germline assignment: CDR1 SGHRS and CDR2 YFSETQ. V lost 1 base, J lost 3 bases, and 4 bases stayed unmatched.

The genes are TRBV6-5 and TRBJ1-6; TRBD1 matches 7 bases. The CDR3 contains 15 residues. Trimming took 8 bases from V and 5 from J; bases not matched to a gene: 9. Germline assignment: CDR1 MNHEY and CDR2 SVGAGI. In DNA, the CDR3 is TGTGCCAGCGTATACAGGGGCGAGGATAATTCACCCCTCCACTTT. Translation: CASVYRGEDNSPLHF.

V and J are TRBV29-1 and TRBJ1-2; D unclear. The V and J ends lost 0 bases and 2 bases respectively, with 7 bases between them. Germline-derived CDR1 and CDR2 are SQVTM and ANQGSEA. This CDR3 has 13 amino acids. The CDR3 spells CSVEESRNYGYTF. CDR3 bases: TGCAGCGTTGAAGAATCCAGGAACTATGGCTACACCTTC. Supplemented by reference TRBV29-1 and TRBJ1-2, the full variable domain reads SAVISQKPSRDICQRGTSLTIQCQVDSQVTMMFWYRQQPGQSLTLIATANQGSEATYESGFVIDKFPISRPNLTFSTLTVSNMSPEDSSIYLCSVEESRNYGYTFGSGTRLTVV.

The V and J genes are TRBV6-6 and TRBJ2-2, with D possibly TRBD2 on 6 matching bases. This CDR3 is 14 amino acids long. V was shortened by 7 bases and J by 1 base, with 10 bases between the two germline ends. Germline V gene data show CDR1 as MNHNY and CDR2 as SVGAGI (reference sequence). The CDR3 sequence: CASKGRENTGELFF. CDR3 in DNA: TGTGCCAGCAAAGGGCGGGAGAACACCGGGGAGCTGTTTTTT.

The chain uses TRBV25-1 and TRBJ2-7; D not certain. Trimming took off 6 bases at V and 0 bases at J, with 6 bases between the two ends. Per the germline V gene, CDR1 is MGHDK and CDR2 is SYGVNS. The length of the CDR3 is 12 residues. In DNA form, the CDR3 reads TGTGCCAGCAGCCCCCGCTCCTACGAGCAGTACTTC. Translating it yields CASSPRSYEQYF.

The chain has TRBV5-1 and TRBJ2-5; weak D call: TRBD2 (6 bases). The V gene's germline CDR1 is SGHRS and CDR2 YFSETQ. V shed 5 bases and J shed 5 bases, with 13 bases lying between them. The CDR3 is 13 residues long. The CDR3 loop is CASRMSGSETQYF. CDR3 in DNA: TGCGCCAGCAGGATGAGCGGGTCGGAGACCCAGTACTTC.

This sequence joins TRBV5-4 and TRBJ1-2, with 10 bases identical to TRBD1. Germline CDR1 and CDR2: SGHNT and YYREEE (reference sequence). The CDR3 consists of 16 residues. V shed 3 bases and J 9 bases; nucleotides not matched to a gene: 14. In DNA form, the CDR3 reads TGTGCCAGCAGCTCCTATACCGGACAGGGGGTTGGGCGCTACACCTTC. This translates into CASSSYTGQGVGRYTF.

The chain employs TRBV2 and TRBJ1-1; tentative D call: TRBD1 (6 bases). Germline lookup yields CDR1 SNHLY and CDR2 FYNNEI. The CDR3 totals 13 residues. V was clipped by 6 bases and J by 1 base, with 9 bases between them. The CDR3 loop reads CASRIQGNTEAFF. The CDR3 nucleotides read TGTGCCAGCAGAATACAGGGGAACACTGAAGCTTTCTTT.

This clone was seen a single time. The rearrangement links TRBV6-1 to TRBJ2-2; TRBD2 matches 9 bases. Germline loops: CDR1 MNHNS, CDR2 SASEGT. The trim removed 2 bases at V and 4 bases at J, leaving 5 bases unmatched. The CDR3 is 16 residues long. CDR3 bases: TGTGCCAGCAGTGAACTAGCGGGACAAGGCACCGGGGAGCTGTTTTTT. Translating gives CASSELAGQGTGELFF.

The sample holds one count of this clone. V is TRBV6-5 and J is TRBJ2-7; D is unclear. Trimming cost V 6 bases and J 6 bases, with 12 bases left between them. This CDR3 is built from 12 residues. The germline CDR1 and CDR2 sequences are MNHEY and SVGAGI. The CDR3 DNA reads as TGTGCCAGCAGGAGGCTTCTGGGCGAGCAGTACTTC. Translation: CASRRLLGEQYF.

The V call is TRBV11-3, the J call TRBJ1-1; no firm D call. The V and J ends lost 2 bases and 0 bases respectively, with 4 bases between them. The CDR3 covers 13 residues. Germline V gene data show CDR1 as SGHNT and CDR2 as YENEEA. This chain's CDR3 is CASSLSVNTEAFF. The CDR3 DNA reads TGTGCCAGCAGCTTATCCGTGAACACTGAAGCTTTCTTT.

The chain has TRBV6-5 and TRBJ2-1, with 8 positions matching TRBD2. J lost 6 bases, V lost 4 bases, and 8 bases had no gene match. This CDR3 comprises 15 residues. CDR1 and CDR2 (germline): MNHEY, SVGAGI. For the CDR3, the DNA is TGTGCCAGCAGTTCTGAGCGGGAGACCGGCAATGAGCAGTTCTTC. This gives the protein CASSSERETGNEQFF.

The chain uses TRBV6-1 and TRBJ2-7; 10 nucleotides match TRBD1. CDR1 is MNHNS and CDR2 is SASEGT in the germline V gene. CDR3 length: 15 residues. The junction had 2 bases not matched to a gene; V was cut back by 1 base and J by 2 bases. The chain's CDR3 is CASSEGQGAAYEQYF. CDR3 DNA: TGTGCCAGCAGTGAAGGACAGGGGGCTGCCTACGAGCAGTACTTC.

V usage is TRBV9 and J usage is TRBJ1-2, with D hard to call. The CDR3 sequence is 12 residues long. Germline V gives CDR1 SGDLS, CDR2 YYNGEE. Trimming shortened V by 0 bases and J by 8 bases, and 8 bases separated the two germline ends. CDR3 sequence (DNA): TGTGCCAGCAGCGTAGTTGAGAACGGCTACACCTTC. Its protein product is CASSVVENGYTF.

There are a few counts of this clone. V usage is TRBV5-5 and J usage is TRBJ1-3; weak D call: TRBD1 (5 bases). Trimming pared 3 bases from V and 1 base from J, leaving 14 bases between. This CDR3 has 16 residues. Germline values: CDR1 SGHKS, CDR2 YYEKEE (reference sequence). CDR3 sequence (DNA): TGTGCCAGCAGCTGGGAACTACAGGTTTCTGGAAACACCATATATTTT. As protein: CASSWELQVSGNTIYF.

The chain carries TRBV5-1 and TRBJ1-1; D gene ambiguous. This CDR3 has 14 amino acids. V was shortened by 10 bases and J by 8 bases, with 24 bases between the two germline ends. From germline, CDR1 is SGHRS and CDR2 YFSETQ. The CDR3 is CAGYGQNFAGEAFF. The DNA of the CDR3 is TGCGCCGGCTACGGCCAAAACTTCGCGGGGGAAGCTTTCTTT.

The J gene is TRBJ2-2, the V gene TRBV6-5; D is perhaps TRBD2 (6 bases). The V end was cut by 6 bases, the J end by 0 bases, with 11 bases between. Germline CDR1 reads MNHEY; CDR2 reads SVGAGI. The CDR3 has 15 amino acids. The CDR3 nucleotides read TGTGCCAGCAGCGAGGAGGGAACGAACACCGGGGAGCTGTTTTTT. Its protein product is CASSEEGTNTGELFF.

The V and J genes are TRBV6-5 and TRBJ1-2; TRBD1 agrees at 8 bases. With 6 bases clipped from V and 4 bases from J, the junction kept 4 bases outside the gene matches. In germline, CDR1 is MNHEY, CDR2 SVGAGI. This CDR3 is 13 amino acids long. The CDR3 DNA sequence: TGTGCCAGCAGACCGGGACAGGTCTATGGCTACACCTTC. This encodes CASRPGQVYGYTF.

The genes are TRBV18 and TRBJ2-7, with TRBD2 matching over 10 bases. Germline values: CDR1 KGHSH, CDR2 LQKENI. The CDR3 sequence is 14 residues long. V lost 2 bases and J lost 3; bases outside the gene matches: 1. Written as DNA, the CDR3 is TGTGCCAGCTCACCAACTAGCGGGGACTACGAGCAGTACTTC. This translates into CASSPTSGDYEQYF.

This clone was seen more than once but under ten times. This chain uses TRBV2 with TRBJ2-1; 11 nucleotides match TRBD2. Germline loops: CDR1 SNHLY, CDR2 FYNNEI. The CDR3 runs 15 residues. With V trimmed by 6 bases and J by 5 bases, 6 bases remained unmatched. In nucleotides, the CDR3 is TGTGCCAGCAGGGCCGGGACTAGCGGAAACAATGAGCAGTTCTTC. This translates into CASRAGTSGNNEQFF.

This chain links TRBV5-1 with TRBJ1-1, with D unresolved. The CDR3 totals 15 residues. V dropped 2 bases and J dropped 5 bases, with 16 bases sitting between them. Germline V CDR1 and CDR2: SGHRS, YFSETQ. This chain's CDR3 is CASSFWSDAGTEAFF. The CDR3 DNA follows: TGCGCCAGCAGCTTTTGGAGCGATGCCGGGACTGAAGCTTTCTTT. The variable domain in full, completed from reference TRBV5-1 and TRBJ1-1, reads KAGVTQTPRYLIKTRGQQVTLSCSPISGHRSVSWYQQTPGQGLQFLFEYFSETQRNKGNFPGRFSGRQFSNSRSEMNVSTLELGDSALYLCASSFWSDAGTEAFFGQGTRLTVV.

The chain uses TRBV2 and TRBJ1-2, with D unclear. CDR1 is SNHLY and CDR2 is FYNNEI in the germline V gene. Trimming removed 6 bases from V and 6 bases from J, with 8 bases in between. The CDR3 extends over 11 amino acids. The DNA for the CDR3 is TGTGCCAGCAGCCTCCTTAATGGCTACACCTTC. This sequence encodes CASSLLNGYTF.

The rearrangement joins TRBV7-2 to TRBJ1-2; perhaps TRBD1 as D (6 bases). The germline gives CDR1 SGHTA, CDR2 FQGNSA. V dropped 5 bases and J dropped 4 bases, with 14 bases sitting between them. The CDR3 spans 14 residues. The CDR3 DNA is TGTGCCAGCAGCCCCGCCAGGGGCAGCTATGGCTACACCTTC. Its protein is CASSPARGSYGYTF. The full variable domain, in which reference TRBV7-2 and TRBJ1-2 provide the parts outside the CDR3, is GAGVSQSPSNKVTEKGKDVELRCDPISGHTALYWYRQSLGQGLEFLIYFQGNSAPDKSGLPSDRFSAERTGGSVSTLTIQRTQQEDSAVYLCASSPARGSYGYTFGSGTRLTVV.